The entry below gives a single TCR beta chain sequence along with its context. The antigen this receptor binds is unknown. Base qualities are missing; no much larger clone stands one base away. The entry originates in a study of T cell changes during pregnancy in multiple sclerosis (dated by TCRdb to the late 2010s). Broadly, across the study: The study looked at changes in the T cell repertoire across pregnancy in women with multiple sclerosis.

The library was made by the immunoSEQ multiplex PCR assay. The table was pulled from immuneACCESS by TCRdb, which kept in-frame rearrangements only. Such tables lose some clones; where checked, under half of the loss comes from unresolved V genes, and the rest has no known cause. The table for this sample lists fewer than 85,000 clones; 80% to 95% of them were counted only once. The ten largest account for 1.5% to 2.5% of the sample. The sequence was collected from a female donor with multiple sclerosis, enrolled in a pregnancy study. The starting material was peripheral blood, obtained in the second trimester of pregnancy.

The DNA is TGTGCCAGCAGCCCCGCCCCGACAGGGGTGAGGAACACTGAAGCTTTCTTT. It encodes CASSPAPTGVRNTEAFF. Recombination joined TRBV7-6 with TRBJ1-1; TRBD1 fits 8 bases in the junction. The CDR3 numbers 17 residues from cysteine through phenylalanine. Only the CDR3 portion is preserved as DNA: 51 bases, with reading frame beginning at the first base. Via the germline V gene, CDR1 is SGHVS and CDR2 FNYEAQ. V ends up 5 bases short and J 1 base short, with an unmatched junction base count of 12.